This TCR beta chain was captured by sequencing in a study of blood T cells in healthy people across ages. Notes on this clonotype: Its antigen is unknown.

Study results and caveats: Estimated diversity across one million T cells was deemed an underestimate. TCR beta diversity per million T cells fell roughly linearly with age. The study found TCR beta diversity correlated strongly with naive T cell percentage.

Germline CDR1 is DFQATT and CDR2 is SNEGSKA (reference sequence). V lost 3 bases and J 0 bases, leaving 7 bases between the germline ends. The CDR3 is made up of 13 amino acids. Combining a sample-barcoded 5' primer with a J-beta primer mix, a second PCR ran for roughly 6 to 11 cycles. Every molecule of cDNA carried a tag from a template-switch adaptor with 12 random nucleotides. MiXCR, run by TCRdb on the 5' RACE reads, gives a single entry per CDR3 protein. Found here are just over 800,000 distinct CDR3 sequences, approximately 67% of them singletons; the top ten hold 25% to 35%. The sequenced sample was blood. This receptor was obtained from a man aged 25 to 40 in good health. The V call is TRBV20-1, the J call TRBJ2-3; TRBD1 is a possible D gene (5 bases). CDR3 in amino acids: CSARKGSTDTQYF. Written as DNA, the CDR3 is TGCAGTGCTAGGAAGGGGAGCACAGATACGCAGTATTTT.